These T cell receptor beta chains were read from a single sample in a study of technical replicates of blood from a few donors. Method: immunoSEQ multiplex PCR; TCRdb's copy keeps in-frame clones and lacks some. Among more than 90,000 clones listed, approximately 95% were seen once. The sample taken for sequencing was T cells isolated from PBMCs. The receptors shown here come from a human donor in good health. CDR3s include the opening cysteine and the closing phenylalanine or tryptophan. Each record gives: V gene, clone size, J gene, D gene, CDR3 protein, CDR3 DNA. The D gene is left open where the match is weak. Clone size appears in some rows only: once, few, many, or a class for an expanded clone.

TRBV5-6	NA	TRBJ1-2	NA	CASSPTGNNYGYTF	TGTGCCAGCAGCCCAACAGGGAATAACTATGGCTACACCTTC
TRBV2	NA	TRBJ1-3	NA	CASSEQGPSGNTIYF	TGTGCCAGCAGTGAGCAGGGGCCCTCTGGAAACACCATATATTTT
TRBV6-5	NA	TRBJ2-2	NA	CASSWGRKRDTGELFF	TGTGCCAGCAGTTGGGGAAGGAAGAGGGACACCGGGGAGCTGTTTTTT
TRBV25-1	NA	TRBJ1-1	TRBD1	CASSARLGQGNTEAFF	TGTGCCAGCAGTGCACGATTAGGACAGGGGAACACTGAAGCTTTCTTT
TRBV29-1	few	TRBJ1-1	TRBD1	CSVDGRTGRDTEAFF	TGCAGCGTTGATGGCAGGACAGGGCGCGACACTGAAGCTTTCTTT
TRBV9	NA	TRBJ2-7	TRBD1	CASSGDRVGEQYF	TGTGCCAGCAGCGGGGACAGGGTAGGCGAGCAGTACTTC
TRBV14	NA	TRBJ2-3	TRBD2	CASSQPLAGGLDTQYF	TGTGCCAGCAGCCAACCCCTAGCGGGGGGGCTAGATACGCAGTATTTT
TRBV5-1	few	TRBJ2-5	NA	CASSLASKLDIGGAGETQYF	TGCGCCAGCAGCTTGGCCTCGAAATTAGATATAGGGGGGGCCGGGGAGACCCAGTACTTC
TRBV2	NA	TRBJ2-7	NA	CASSGDAYEQYF	TGTGCCAGCTCAGGGGACGCCTACGAGCAGTACTTC
TRBV7-2	NA	TRBJ2-1	TRBD2	CASSSAGVAGGEQFF	TGTGCCAGCAGCTCCGCGGGGGTAGCGGGAGGCGAGCAGTTCTTC
TRBV29-1	NA	TRBJ2-1	TRBD2	CSVGDSGRRLEQFF	TGCAGCGTTGGCGATAGCGGGAGAAGGCTCGAGCAGTTCTTC
TRBV9	NA	TRBJ1-1	NA	CASSVIQQNTEAFF	TGTGCCAGCAGCGTTATACAGCAGAACACTGAAGCTTTCTTT
TRBV5-5	NA	TRBJ2-7	TRBD2	CASSLAAGEGYEQYF	TGTGCCAGCAGCTTGGCCGCCGGGGAGGGCTACGAGCAGTACTTC
TRBV14	NA	TRBJ2-7	TRBD2	CASSPGLGGYEQYF	TGTGCCAGCAGCCCAGGACTAGGTGGCTACGAGCAGTACTTC
TRBV5-5	once	TRBJ1-5	NA	CASRALTEDNQPQHF	TGTGCGAGCAGAGCTTTGACAGAAGACAATCAGCCCCAGCATTTT
TRBV10-3	NA	TRBJ1-3	NA	CAIGRESSGNTIYF	TGTGCCATCGGGAGGGAATCGTCTGGAAACACCATATATTTT
TRBV28	NA	TRBJ2-1	TRBD2	CASRTGTSGYNEQFF	TGTGCCAGCAGAACCGGGACTAGCGGCTACAATGAGCAGTTCTTC
TRBV19	NA	TRBJ1-1	TRBD1	CASSPGQGLRAEAFF	TGTGCCAGTAGTCCAGGACAGGGATTGCGCGCTGAAGCTTTCTTT
TRBV28	NA	TRBJ2-7	TRBD2	CASSTQAGGFPYEQYF	TGTGCCAGCAGTACACAAGCGGGAGGTTTTCCCTACGAGCAGTACTTC
TRBV19	NA	TRBJ1-3	TRBD1	CASTKFANLNPSDRARNTIYF	TGTGCCAGTACTAAGTTTGCAAATCTAAACCCTAGCGACAGGGCCCGAAACACCATATATTTT
TRBV10-1	NA	TRBJ2-7	NA	CARQTREFSYEQYF	TGCGCCAGGCAAACACGGGAGTTTTCCTACGAGCAGTACTTC
TRBV5-4	once	TRBJ2-1	TRBD2	CASSLEWTRKAEQFF	TGTGCCAGCAGCTTGGAATGGACTAGGAAAGCCGAGCAGTTCTTC
TRBV19	once	TRBJ2-3	NA	CASSGFGQLSTDTQYF	TGTGCCAGTAGTGGGTTTGGACAGCTTAGCACAGATACGCAGTATTTT
TRBV2	once	TRBJ2-3	TRBD2	CASRVAGGPPSTDTQYF	TGTGCCAGCAGAGTAGCGGGGGGACCCCCTAGCACAGATACGCAGTATTTT
TRBV5-4	NA	TRBJ2-3	TRBD2	CASSLDGLAGGRTQYF	TGTGCCAGCAGCTTGGATGGACTAGCGGGGGGGCGTACGCAGTATTTT
TRBV2	NA	TRBJ1-6	TRBD1	CASRSGTGVTVYNSPLHF	TGTGCCAGCAGGTCCGGGACAGGGGTAACTGTATATAATTCACCCCTCCACTTT
TRBV2	NA	TRBJ2-7	TRBD2	CASSLGGTRIYEQYF	TGTGCCAGCAGTCTCGGGGGGACTAGAATCTACGAGCAGTACTTC
TRBV19	NA	TRBJ2-1	TRBD1	CASSALGQGDEQFF	TGTGCCAGTAGTGCCCTGGGACAGGGGGATGAGCAGTTCTTC
TRBV27	NA	TRBJ1-1	NA	CASRDISTEAFF	TGTGCCAGCAGAGACATTTCCACTGAAGCTTTCTTT
TRBV5-1	NA	TRBJ2-3	NA	CASSFLPSPSTDTQYF	TGCGCCAGCAGCTTCCTACCTAGCCCTAGCACAGATACGCAGTATTTT
TRBV18	once	TRBJ1-1	NA	CASSSTTGLVEAFF	TGTGCCAGCTCATCGACGACAGGTCTAGTAGAAGCTTTCTTT
TRBV6-1	once	TRBJ1-2	TRBD1	CASRLGQGLGGAF	TGTGCCAGCAGGCTTGGACAGGGCCTCGGGGGCGCCTTC
TRBV9	NA	TRBJ1-3	NA	CASSEDGSGNTIYF	TGTGCCAGCAGTGAAGACGGGTCGGGAAACACCATATATTTT
TRBV5-1	NA	TRBJ1-2	NA	CASRLGQSGYGYTF	TGCGCCAGCAGGCTGGGACAATCGGGCTATGGCTACACCTTC
TRBV6-6	NA	TRBJ2-1	TRBD2	CASSYGTSGGEEQFF	TGTGCCAGCAGTTACGGGACTAGCGGGGGGGAGGAGCAGTTCTTC
TRBV4-2	NA	TRBJ2-2	NA	CASSQWGESGTGELFF	TGTGCCAGCAGCCAGTGGGGGGAGAGCGGCACCGGGGAGCTGTTTTTT
TRBV6-6	NA	TRBJ2-2	NA	CASSYPTGSNTGELFF	TGTGCCAGCAGTTACCCCACAGGCTCGAACACCGGGGAGCTGTTTTTT
TRBV5-1	NA	TRBJ2-3	NA	CASSLSGSGFSTDTQYF	TGCGCCAGCAGCTTGTCAGGTTCCGGTTTTAGCACAGATACGCAGTATTTT
TRBV28	NA	TRBJ2-2	TRBD1	CATKISRGPTGELFF	TGTGCCACCAAAATCTCCAGGGGGCCCACCGGGGAGCTGTTTTTT
TRBV14	NA	TRBJ1-1	TRBD1	CASRGDSSTLKGLNTEAFF	TGTGCCAGCAGGGGGGACAGCTCAACCTTGAAGGGGCTGAACACTGAAGCTTTCTTT
TRBV5-1	NA	TRBJ2-2	NA	CASSLAVAVGTGELFF	TGCGCCAGCAGCTTGGCCGTAGCGGTCGGAACCGGGGAGCTGTTTTTT
TRBV28	NA	TRBJ2-7	NA	CASSYRDSSTLIEQYF	TGTGCCAGCAGCTACCGGGACTCTTCGACCCTAATCGAGCAGTACTTC
TRBV4-1	NA	TRBJ1-1	NA	CASSQVSRGLTEAFF	TGCGCCAGCAGCCAAGTTTCCAGAGGGCTCACTGAAGCTTTCTTT
TRBV5-5	NA	TRBJ2-1	TRBD1	CASSLARTGGDEQFF	TGTGCCAGCAGCTTGGCCCGGACAGGGGGGGATGAGCAGTTCTTC
TRBV19	NA	TRBJ1-1	NA	CASSPGPWTEAFF	TGTGCCAGTAGTCCTGGGCCCTGGACTGAAGCTTTCTTT
TRBV5-4	NA	TRBJ2-7	TRBD2	CASSLELAGGSEQYF	TGTGCCAGCAGCCTAGAACTAGCGGGAGGGTCCGAGCAGTACTTC
TRBV6-4	NA	TRBJ1-1	NA	CASSVTALNTEAFF	TGTGCCAGCAGTGTAACAGCCTTGAACACTGAAGCTTTCTTT
TRBV6-1	NA	TRBJ2-7	NA	CASGGTVYEQYF	TGTGCCAGCGGGGGGACGGTCTACGAGCAGTACTTC
TRBV29-1	NA	TRBJ2-1	NA	CSVEGQWESRSSYNEQFF	TGCAGCGTTGAAGGACAGTGGGAATCAAGGAGCTCCTACAATGAGCAGTTCTTC